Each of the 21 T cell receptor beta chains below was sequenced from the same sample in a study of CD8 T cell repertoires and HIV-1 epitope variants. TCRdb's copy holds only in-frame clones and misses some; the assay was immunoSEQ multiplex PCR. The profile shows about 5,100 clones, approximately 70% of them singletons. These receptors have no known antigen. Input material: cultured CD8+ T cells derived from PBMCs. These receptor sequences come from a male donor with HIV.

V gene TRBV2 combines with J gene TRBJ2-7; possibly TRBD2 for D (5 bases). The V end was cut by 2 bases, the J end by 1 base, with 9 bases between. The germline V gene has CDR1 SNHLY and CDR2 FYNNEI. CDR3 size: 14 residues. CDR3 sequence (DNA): TGTGCCAGCAGTGAATTGGAGCGGTCCTACGAGCAGTACTTC. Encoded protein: CASSELERSYEQYF.

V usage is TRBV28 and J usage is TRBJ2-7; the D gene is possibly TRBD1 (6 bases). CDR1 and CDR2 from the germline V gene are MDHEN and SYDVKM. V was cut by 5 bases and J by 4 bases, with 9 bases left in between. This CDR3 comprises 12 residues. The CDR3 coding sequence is TGTGCCAGCAGTCGGACAGTATACGAGCAGTACTTC. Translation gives CASSRTVYEQYF.

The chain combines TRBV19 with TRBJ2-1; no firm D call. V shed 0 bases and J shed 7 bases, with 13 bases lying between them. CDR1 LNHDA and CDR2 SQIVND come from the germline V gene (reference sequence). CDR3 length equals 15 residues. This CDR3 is CASSIDLARKNEQFF. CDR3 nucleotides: TGTGCCAGTAGTATAGATTTGGCGAGGAAAAATGAGCAGTTCTTC.

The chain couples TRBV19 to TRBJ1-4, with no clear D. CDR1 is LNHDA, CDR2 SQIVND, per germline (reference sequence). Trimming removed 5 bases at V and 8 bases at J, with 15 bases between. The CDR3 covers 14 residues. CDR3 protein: CASSPLLGNEKLFF. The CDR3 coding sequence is TGTGCCAGTAGTCCCCTGTTGGGGAACGAAAAACTGTTTTTT.

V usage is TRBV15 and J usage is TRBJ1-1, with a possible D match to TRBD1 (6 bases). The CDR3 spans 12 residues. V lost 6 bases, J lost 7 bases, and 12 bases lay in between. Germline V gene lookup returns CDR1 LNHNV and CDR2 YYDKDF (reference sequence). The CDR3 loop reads CATSTGRNEAFF. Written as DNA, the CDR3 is TGTGCCACCAGTACAGGGAGGAATGAAGCTTTCTTT.

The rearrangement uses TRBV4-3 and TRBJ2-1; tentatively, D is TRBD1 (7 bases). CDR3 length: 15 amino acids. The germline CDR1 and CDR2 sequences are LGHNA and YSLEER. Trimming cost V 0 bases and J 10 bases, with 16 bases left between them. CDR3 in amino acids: CASSQDYRGGKEQFF. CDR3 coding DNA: TGCGCCAGCAGCCAAGACTACAGGGGAGGCAAGGAGCAGTTCTTC.

CDR3 in DNA: TGCGCCAGCAGCCAAGATGATTTTTCCACAGGGAACACTGAAGCTTTCTTT. This encodes CASSQDDFSTGNTEAFF. V and J are TRBV4-3 and TRBJ1-1; D is perhaps TRBD1 (5 bases). Per the germline V gene, CDR1 is LGHNA and CDR2 is YSLEER. V gave up 0 bases and J gave up 1 base, with 15 bases separating them. This CDR3 region has 17 residues.

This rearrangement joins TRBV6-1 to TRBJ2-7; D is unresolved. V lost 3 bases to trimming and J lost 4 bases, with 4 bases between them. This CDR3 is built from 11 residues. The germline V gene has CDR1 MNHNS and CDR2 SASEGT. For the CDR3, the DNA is TGTGCCAGCAGTGATATGTACGAGCAGTACTTC. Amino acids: CASSDMYEQYF.

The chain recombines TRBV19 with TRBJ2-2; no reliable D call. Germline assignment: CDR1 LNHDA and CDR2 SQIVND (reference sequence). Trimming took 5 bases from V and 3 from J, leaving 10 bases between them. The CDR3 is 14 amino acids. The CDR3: CASSLRQYTGELFF. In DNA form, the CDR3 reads TGTGCCAGTAGTCTTCGCCAGTACACCGGGGAGCTGTTTTTT.

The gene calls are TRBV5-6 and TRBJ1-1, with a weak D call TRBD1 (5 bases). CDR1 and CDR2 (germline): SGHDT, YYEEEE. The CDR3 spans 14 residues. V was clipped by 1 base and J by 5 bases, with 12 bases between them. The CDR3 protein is CASSLNQGSTEAFF. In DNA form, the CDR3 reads TGTGCCAGCAGCTTGAATCAGGGTAGTACTGAAGCTTTCTTT.

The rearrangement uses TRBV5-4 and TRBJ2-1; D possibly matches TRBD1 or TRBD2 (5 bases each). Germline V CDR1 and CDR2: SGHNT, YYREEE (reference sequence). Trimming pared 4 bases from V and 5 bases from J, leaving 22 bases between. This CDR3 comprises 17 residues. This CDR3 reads CASSPQGGLPADNEQFF. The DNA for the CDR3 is TGTGCCAGCAGCCCCCAGGGTGGACTCCCCGCCGACAATGAGCAGTTCTTC.

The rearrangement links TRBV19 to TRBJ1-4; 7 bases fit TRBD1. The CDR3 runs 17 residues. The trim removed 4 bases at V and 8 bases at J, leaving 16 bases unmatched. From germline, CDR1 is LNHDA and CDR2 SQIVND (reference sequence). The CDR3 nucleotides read TGTGCCAGTAGTACACAAACGGACAGGACGATGCGGGAAAAACTGTTTTTT. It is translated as CASSTQTDRTMREKLFF.

The CDR3 DNA sequence: TGTGCCAGCGAAGAGCTCTCTGGGGCCAACGTCCTGACTTTC. It specifies CASEELSGANVLTF. The V call is TRBV6-6, the J call TRBJ2-6; no clear D gene. The CDR3 runs 14 residues. Germline CDR1 is MNHNY and CDR2 is SVGAGI (reference sequence). Trimming cost V 8 bases and J 0 bases, with 8 bases left between them.

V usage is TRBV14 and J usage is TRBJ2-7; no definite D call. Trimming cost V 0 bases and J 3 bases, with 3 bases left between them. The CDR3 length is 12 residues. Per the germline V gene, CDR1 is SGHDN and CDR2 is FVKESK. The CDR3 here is CASSQDLYEQYF. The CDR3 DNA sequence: TGTGCCAGCAGCCAAGACCTCTACGAGCAGTACTTC.

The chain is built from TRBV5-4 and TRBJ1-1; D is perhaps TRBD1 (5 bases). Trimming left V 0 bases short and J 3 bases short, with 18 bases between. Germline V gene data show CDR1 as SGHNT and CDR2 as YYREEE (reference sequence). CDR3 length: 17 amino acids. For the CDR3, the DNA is TGTGCCAGCAGCTTGGGAGTGGGTCTAGGGGACCACACTGAAGCTTTCTTT. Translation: CASSLGVGLGDHTEAFF.

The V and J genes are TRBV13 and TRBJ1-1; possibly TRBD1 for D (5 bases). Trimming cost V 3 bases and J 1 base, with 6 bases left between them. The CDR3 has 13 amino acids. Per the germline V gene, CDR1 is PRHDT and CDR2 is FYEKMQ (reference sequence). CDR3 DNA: TGTGCCAGCAGCTTGCAGGGGAACACTGAAGCTTTCTTT. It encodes CASSLQGNTEAFF.

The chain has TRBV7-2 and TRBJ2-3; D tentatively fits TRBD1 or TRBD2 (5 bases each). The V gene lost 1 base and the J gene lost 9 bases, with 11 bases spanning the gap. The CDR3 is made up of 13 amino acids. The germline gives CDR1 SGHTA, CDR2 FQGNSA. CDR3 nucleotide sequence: TGTGCCAGCAGCTTAGACGGGGCCCAGACGCAGTATTTT. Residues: CASSLDGAQTQYF.

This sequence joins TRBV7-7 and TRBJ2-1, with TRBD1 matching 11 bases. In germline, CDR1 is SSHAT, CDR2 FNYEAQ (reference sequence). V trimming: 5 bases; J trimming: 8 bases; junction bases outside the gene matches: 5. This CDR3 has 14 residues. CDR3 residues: CASSEGQGAYEQFF. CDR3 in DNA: TGTGCCAGCAGCGAAGGACAGGGGGCCTATGAGCAGTTCTTC.

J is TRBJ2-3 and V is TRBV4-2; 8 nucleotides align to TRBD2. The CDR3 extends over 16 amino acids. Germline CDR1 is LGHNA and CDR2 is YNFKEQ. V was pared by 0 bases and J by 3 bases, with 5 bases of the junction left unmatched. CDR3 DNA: TGTGCCAGCAGCCAAGATGAAGCGGGGGAAACAGATACGCAGTATTTT. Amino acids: CASSQDEAGETDTQYF.

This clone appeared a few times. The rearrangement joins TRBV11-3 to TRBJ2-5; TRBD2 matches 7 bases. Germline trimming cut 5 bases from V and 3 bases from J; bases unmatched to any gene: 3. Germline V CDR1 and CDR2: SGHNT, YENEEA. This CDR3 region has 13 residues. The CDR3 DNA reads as TGTGCCAGCAGCCGGGGGGAGGAAGAGACCCAGTACTTC. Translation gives CASSRGEEETQYF.

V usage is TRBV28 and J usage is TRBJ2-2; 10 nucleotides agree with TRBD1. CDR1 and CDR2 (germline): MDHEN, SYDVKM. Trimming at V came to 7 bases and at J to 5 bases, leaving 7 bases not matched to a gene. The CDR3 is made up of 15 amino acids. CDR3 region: CASTPWDRGTGELFF. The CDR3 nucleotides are TGTGCCAGCACCCCCTGGGACAGGGGAACCGGGGAGCTGTTTTTT.